Listed here are 5 T cell receptor beta chains from one sample, sequenced in a study of T cells in Graves' hyperthyroidism and ophthalmopathy. RNA transcripts provided the source from which TCR beta CDR3 regions were amplified. When the TCR CDR3 underwent first-round RT-PCR, the HTBI primer set was used. TCRdb processed the multiplex PCR reads anew with MiXCR; each CDR3 protein has one entry. The sample contains 600,000 to 800,000 distinct CDR3 sequences, roughly a third of which appear only once. The specimen was blood. These receptors were collected from a middle-aged woman with Graves' hyperthyroidism.

V usage is TRBV29-1 and J usage is TRBJ2-1; D remains unclear. CDR1 is SQVTM, CDR2 ANQGSEA, per germline. The CDR3 has 11 residues. With 4 bases removed from V and 8 bases from J, the gap between germline ends came to 9 bases. The CDR3 DNA follows: TGCAGCGTTGTGCGGTGGGATGAGCAGTTCTTC. Protein product: CSVVRWDEQFF.

This clonotype was counted between two and nine times. The V call is TRBV20-1, the J call TRBJ1-2; D call uncertain. The V and J ends lost 5 bases and 8 bases respectively, with 21 bases between them. CDR1 and CDR2 (germline): DFQATT, SNEGSKA (reference sequence). The CDR3 runs 14 residues. The CDR3, as DNA: TGCAGTGCTGGCTCTCAGGTCTCGCCCGGGGGCTACACCTTC. This translates into CSAGSQVSPGGYTF.

This chain uses TRBV19 with TRBJ2-7; the match to TRBD1 covers 11 bases. Trimming at V came to 4 bases and at J to 3 bases, leaving 8 bases not matched to a gene. Germline V lookup: CDR1 LNHDA, CDR2 SQIVND (reference sequence). There are 16 residues in the CDR3. CDR3 residues: CASSNPLGTGGYEQYF. The CDR3 DNA reads TGTGCCAGTAGTAACCCCCTCGGGACAGGGGGCTACGAGCAGTACTTC.

This clonotype was seen repeatedly, ten times or more. The J gene is TRBJ1-1, the V gene TRBV9, with D perhaps TRBD1 (5 bases). Germline assignment: CDR1 SGDLS and CDR2 YYNGEE. V was pared by 3 bases and J by 9 bases, with 12 bases between. This CDR3 is built from 12 residues. CDR3 region: CASSGTSGQAFF. Here the CDR3 DNA reads TGTGCCAGCAGCGGTACTTCGGGGCAAGCTTTCTTT.

The chain couples TRBV7-2 to TRBJ2-1; no clear D gene. The CDR3 sequence is 11 residues long. The V gene's germline CDR1 is SGHTA and CDR2 FQGNSA. The CDR3: CFCSSYNEQFF. CDR3 nucleotide sequence: TGTTTTTGTAGCTCCTACAATGAGCAGTTCTTC.